Each of the 12 T cell receptor beta chains below was sequenced from the same sample in a study of cytomegalovirus exposure and HLA in healthy donors. Clones were read by immunoSEQ multiplex PCR, and TCRdb kept only the in-frame ones, dropping some. The sample holds about 280,000 clones, 88% seen once. Sample: PBMCs. These receptors originate from a woman under 30 in good health and CMV-seronegative.

The chain combines TRBV25-1 with TRBJ2-1; D unclear. V lost 0 bases, J lost 0 bases, and 9 bases lay in between. There are 16 residues in the CDR3. Germline V lookup: CDR1 MGHDK, CDR2 SYGVNS. The CDR3 spells CASSEYRGRSYNEQFF. The CDR3 region has the DNA TGTGCCAGCAGTGAATATAGAGGTCGCTCCTACAATGAGCAGTTCTTC. The variable domain in full, with the rest retrieved from reference TRBV25-1 and TRBJ2-1, is EADIYQTPRYLVIGTGKKITLECSQTMGHDKMYWYQQDPGMELHLIHYSYGVNSTEKGDLSSESTVSRIRTEHFPLTLESARPSHTSQYLCASSEYRGRSYNEQFFGPGTRLTVL.

This rearrangement joins TRBV30 to TRBJ2-3; TRBD2 might be the D (6 bases). The CDR3 is 14 residues long. CDR1 and CDR2 (germline): GTSNPN, SVGIG (reference sequence). The germline V and J ends were trimmed by 5 bases and 2 bases, with 14 bases remaining between them. The CDR3 is CAWGPGTHTDTQYF. In nucleotides, the CDR3 is TGTGCCTGGGGGCCCGGGACTCACACAGATACGCAGTATTTT.

The rearrangement links TRBV11-3 to TRBJ2-7, with D tentatively TRBD1 (6 bases). The CDR3 is made up of 11 amino acids. Germline CDR1 reads SGHNT; CDR2 reads YENEEA. V gave up 5 bases and J gave up 5 bases, with 7 bases separating them. CDR3 in DNA: TGTGCCAGCAGCCAGGGGCACGAGCAGTACTTC. Translation: CASSQGHEQYF.

The chain carries TRBV7-6 and TRBJ2-7, with TRBD2 matching 11 bases. The trim removed 2 bases at V and 1 base at J, leaving 10 bases unmatched. CDR1 SGHVS and CDR2 FNYEAQ come from the germline V gene. The CDR3 is made up of 18 amino acids. Written as DNA, the CDR3 is TGTGCCAGCAGCTTACATGGTAGCGGGAGGGCCGGTTCCTACGAGCAGTACTTC. This encodes CASSLHGSGRAGSYEQYF.

This sequence joins TRBV29-1 and TRBJ2-3; 8 bases agree with TRBD2. V shed 4 bases, J shed 7 bases, and the junction held 7 bases outside the gene matches. Germline V gives CDR1 SQVTM, CDR2 ANQGSEA. This CDR3 has 13 amino acids. The CDR3 DNA is TGCAGCGTTGTAGCGGGATATTCGTATACGCAGTATTTT. Translated: CSVVAGYSYTQYF.

The chain employs TRBV27 and TRBJ2-7; D is possibly TRBD1 (6 bases). Germline-derived CDR1 and CDR2 are MNHEY and SMNVEV (reference sequence). The CDR3 spans 16 residues. V was pared by 2 bases and J by 1 base, with 15 bases between. CDR3 loop: CASSLRSGAISYEQYF. The CDR3 bases are TGTGCCAGCAGTTTAAGGTCAGGGGCCATATCCTACGAGCAGTACTTC.

The V gene is TRBV14, the J gene TRBJ1-1, with D unclear. V was clipped by 0 bases and J by 1 base, with 3 bases between them. This CDR3 is built from 13 residues. Per germline, CDR1 SGHDN and CDR2 FVKESK. CDR3 nucleotide sequence: TGTGCCAGCAGCCAAGACAGGAACACTGAAGCTTTCTTT. This translates into CASSQDRNTEAFF. Supplemented by reference TRBV14 and TRBJ1-1, the full variable domain reads EAGVTQFPSHSVIEKGQTVTLRCDPISGHDNLYWYRRVMGKEIKFLLHFVKESKQDESGMPNNRFLAERTGGTYSTLKVQPAELEDSGVYFCASSQDRNTEAFFGQGTRLTVV.

This chain uses TRBV5-1 with TRBJ2-5; no clear D. Germline CDR1 is SGHRS and CDR2 is YFSETQ. This CDR3 is built from 12 residues. The ends were cut back, 2 bases at V and 2 bases at J, with 4 bases in the middle. Here the CDR3 reads CASSFQQETQYF. The CDR3 nucleotides are TGCGCCAGCAGCTTTCAGCAAGAGACCCAGTACTTC.

This sequence joins TRBV4-2 and TRBJ2-1; 8 bases match TRBD2. This CDR3 has 18 residues. CDR1 and CDR2 (germline): LGHNA, YNFKEQ. V trimming: 0 bases; J trimming: 2 bases; junction bases outside the gene matches: 9. The CDR3 spells CASSQDYSGGGTYNEQFF. CDR3 in DNA: TGTGCCAGCAGCCAAGATTATTCTGGCGGGGGGACCTACAATGAGCAGTTCTTC.

The chain couples TRBV19 to TRBJ2-2, with TRBD2 as a possible D gene (5 bases). Trimming removed 4 bases from V and 4 bases from J, with 16 bases in between. The CDR3 contains 16 residues. Germline assignment: CDR1 LNHDA and CDR2 SQIVND (reference sequence). CDR3 protein: CASSTQVGDFTGELFF. CDR3 DNA: TGTGCCAGTAGTACGCAGGTGGGAGACTTCACCGGGGAGCTGTTTTTT.

The rearrangement links TRBV5-1 to TRBJ2-1, with 12 bases matching TRBD2. The CDR3 runs to 15 residues. The ends lost 4 bases at V and 6 bases at J; junction bases unmatched: 5. Germline values: CDR1 SGHRS, CDR2 YFSETQ. The chain's CDR3 is CASSHRLAGANEQFF. CDR3 coding DNA: TGCGCCAGCAGCCACCGACTAGCGGGAGCCAATGAGCAGTTCTTC.

This clone was picked up one time. The V gene is TRBV5-1, the J gene TRBJ2-4, with 11 bases aligning to TRBD1. There are 16 residues in the CDR3. The V and J ends lost 4 bases and 2 bases, in that order; junction bases with no gene match: 5. CDR1 is SGHRS and CDR2 is YFSETQ in the germline V gene. As DNA, the CDR3 is TGCGCCAGCAGCACTGGACAGGGGGCGTCCAAAAACATTCAGTACTTC. This gives the protein CASSTGQGASKNIQYF.